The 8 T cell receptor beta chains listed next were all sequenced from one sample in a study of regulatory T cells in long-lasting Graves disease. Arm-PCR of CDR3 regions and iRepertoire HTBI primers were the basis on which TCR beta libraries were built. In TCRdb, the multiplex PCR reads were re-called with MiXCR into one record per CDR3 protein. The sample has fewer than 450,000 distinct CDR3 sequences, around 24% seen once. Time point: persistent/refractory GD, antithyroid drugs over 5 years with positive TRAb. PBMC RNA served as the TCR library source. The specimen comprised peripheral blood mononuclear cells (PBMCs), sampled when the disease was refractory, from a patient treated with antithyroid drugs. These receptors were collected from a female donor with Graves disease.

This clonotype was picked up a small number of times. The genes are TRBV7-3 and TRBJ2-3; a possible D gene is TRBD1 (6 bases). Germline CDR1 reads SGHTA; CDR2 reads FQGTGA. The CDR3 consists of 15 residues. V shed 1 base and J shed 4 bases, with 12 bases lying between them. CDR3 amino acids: CASSLMRGFPDTQYF. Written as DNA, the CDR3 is TGTGCCAGCAGCTTAATGAGGGGGTTTCCAGATACGCAGTATTTT.

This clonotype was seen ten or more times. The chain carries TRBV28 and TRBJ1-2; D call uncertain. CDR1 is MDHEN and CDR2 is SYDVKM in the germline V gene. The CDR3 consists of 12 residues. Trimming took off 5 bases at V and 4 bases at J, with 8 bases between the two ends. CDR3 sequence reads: CASSVNSYGYTF. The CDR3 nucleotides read TGTGCCAGCAGTGTAAACAGCTATGGCTACACCTTC.

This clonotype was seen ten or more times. DNA of the CDR3: TGTGCCAGCAGCCACCTCGGGGGCCCAAACTACGAGCAGTACTTC. This encodes CASSHLGGPNYEQYF. The chain links TRBV6-1 to TRBJ2-7; D possibly uses TRBD1 or TRBD2 (6 bases each). Per germline, CDR1 MNHNS and CDR2 SASEGT. The CDR3 runs to 15 residues. Trimming left V 6 bases short and J 3 bases short, with 18 bases between.

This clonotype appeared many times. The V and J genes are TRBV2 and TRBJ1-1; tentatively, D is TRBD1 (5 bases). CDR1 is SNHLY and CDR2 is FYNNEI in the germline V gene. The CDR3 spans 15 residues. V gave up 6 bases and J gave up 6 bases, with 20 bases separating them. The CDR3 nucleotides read TGTGCCAGCAGGGGGGATGTTGTAGGCCTCCCTGAAGCTTTCTTT. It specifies CASRGDVVGLPEAFF. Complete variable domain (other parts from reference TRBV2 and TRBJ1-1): EPEVTQTPSHQVTQMGQEVILRCVPISNHLYFYWYRQILGQKVEFLVSFYNNEISEKSEIFDDQFSVERPDGSNFTLKIRSTKLEDSAMYFCASRGDVVGLPEAFFGQGTRLTVV.

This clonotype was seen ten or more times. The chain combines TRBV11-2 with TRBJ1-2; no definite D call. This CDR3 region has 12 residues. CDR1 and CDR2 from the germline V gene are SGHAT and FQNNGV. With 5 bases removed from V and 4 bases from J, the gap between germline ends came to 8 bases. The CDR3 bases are TGTGCCAGCAGCCATGAAGGCTATGGCTACACCTTC. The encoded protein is CASSHEGYGYTF.

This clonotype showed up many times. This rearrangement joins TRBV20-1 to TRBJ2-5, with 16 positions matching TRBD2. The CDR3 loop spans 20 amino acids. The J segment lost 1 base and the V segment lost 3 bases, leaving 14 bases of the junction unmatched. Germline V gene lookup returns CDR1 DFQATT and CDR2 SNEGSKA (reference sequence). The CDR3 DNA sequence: TGCAGTGCTAGGGGCCTAACCGGGACTAGCGGGAGGGCCCCCCAAGAGACCCAGTACTTC. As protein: CSARGLTGTSGRAPQETQYF.

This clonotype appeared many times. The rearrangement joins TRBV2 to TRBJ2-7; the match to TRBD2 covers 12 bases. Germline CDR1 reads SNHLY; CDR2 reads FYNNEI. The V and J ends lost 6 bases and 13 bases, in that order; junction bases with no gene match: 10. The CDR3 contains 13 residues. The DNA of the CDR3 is TGTGCCAGCAGGCGACTAGCGGGAGTAACCGACTACTTC. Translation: CASRRLAGVTDYF.

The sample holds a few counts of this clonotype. The CDR3 is CASSLFFRAHEQYF. CDR3 bases: TGTGCCAGCAGCCTTTTTTTTCGGGCCCACGAGCAGTACTTC. The chain recombines TRBV7-2 with TRBJ2-7; no reliable D call. The germline V and J ends were trimmed by 5 bases and 5 bases, with 16 bases remaining between them. In germline, CDR1 is SGHTA, CDR2 FQGNSA. There are 14 residues in the CDR3. Together with reference TRBV7-2 and TRBJ2-7, the CDR3 gives the full variable domain: GAGVSQSPSNKVTEKGKDVELRCDPISGHTALYWYRQSLGQGLEFLIYFQGNSAPDKSGLPSDRFSAERTGGSVSTLTIQRTQQEDSAVYLCASSLFFRAHEQYFGPGTRLTVT.